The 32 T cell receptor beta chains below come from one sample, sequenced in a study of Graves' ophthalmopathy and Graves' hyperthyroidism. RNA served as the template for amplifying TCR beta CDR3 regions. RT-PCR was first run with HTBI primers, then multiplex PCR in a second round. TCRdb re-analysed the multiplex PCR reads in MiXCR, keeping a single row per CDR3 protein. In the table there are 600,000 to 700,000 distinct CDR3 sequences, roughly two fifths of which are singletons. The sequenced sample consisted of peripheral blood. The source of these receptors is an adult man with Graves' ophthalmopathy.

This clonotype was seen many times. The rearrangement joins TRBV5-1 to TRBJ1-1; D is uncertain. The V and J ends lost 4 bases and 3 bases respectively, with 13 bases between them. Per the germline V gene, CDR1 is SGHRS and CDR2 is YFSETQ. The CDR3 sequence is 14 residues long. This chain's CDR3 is CASSNGFGDTEAFF. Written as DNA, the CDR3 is TGCGCCAGCAGCAACGGTTTCGGGGACACTGAAGCTTTCTTT.

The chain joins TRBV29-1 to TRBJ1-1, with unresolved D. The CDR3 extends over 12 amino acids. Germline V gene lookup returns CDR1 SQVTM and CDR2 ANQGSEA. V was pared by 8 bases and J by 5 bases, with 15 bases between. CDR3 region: CSLGGSKTEAFF. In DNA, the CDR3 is TGCAGCTTGGGAGGGTCGAAAACTGAAGCTTTCTTT.

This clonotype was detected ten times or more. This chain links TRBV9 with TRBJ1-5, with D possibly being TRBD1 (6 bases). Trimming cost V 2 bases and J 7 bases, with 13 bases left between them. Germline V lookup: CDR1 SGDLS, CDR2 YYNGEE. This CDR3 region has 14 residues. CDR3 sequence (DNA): TGTGCCAGCAGCGTTGGACAGTATCCCCAGCCCCAGCATTTT. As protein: CASSVGQYPQPQHF.

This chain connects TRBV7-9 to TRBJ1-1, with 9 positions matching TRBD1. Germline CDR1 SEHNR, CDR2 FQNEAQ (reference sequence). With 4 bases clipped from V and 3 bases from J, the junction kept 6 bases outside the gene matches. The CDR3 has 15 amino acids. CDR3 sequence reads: CASSSGQGRDTEAFF. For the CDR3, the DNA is TGTGCCAGCAGCTCCGGACAGGGGAGGGACACTGAAGCTTTCTTT.

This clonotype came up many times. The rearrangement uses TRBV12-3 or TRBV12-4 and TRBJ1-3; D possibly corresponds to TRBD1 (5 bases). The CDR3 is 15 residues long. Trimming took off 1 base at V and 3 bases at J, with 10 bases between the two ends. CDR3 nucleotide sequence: TGTGCCAGCAGTTTAGTCGGGGGTCGTGGAAACACCATATATTTT. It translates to CASSLVGGRGNTIYF.

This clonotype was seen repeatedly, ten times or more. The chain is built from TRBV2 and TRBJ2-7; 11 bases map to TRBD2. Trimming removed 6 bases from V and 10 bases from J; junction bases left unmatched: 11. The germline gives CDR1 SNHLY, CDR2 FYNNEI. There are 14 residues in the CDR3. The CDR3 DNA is TGTGCCAGCAGCTTTACTAGCGGGGGAGTCGAACAGTACTTC. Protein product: CASSFTSGGVEQYF. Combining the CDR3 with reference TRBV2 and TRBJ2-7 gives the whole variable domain EPEVTQTPSHQVTQMGQEVILRCVPISNHLYFYWYRQILGQKVEFLVSFYNNEISEKSEIFDDQFSVERPDGSNFTLKIRSTKLEDSAMYFCASSFTSGGVEQYFGPGTRLTVT.

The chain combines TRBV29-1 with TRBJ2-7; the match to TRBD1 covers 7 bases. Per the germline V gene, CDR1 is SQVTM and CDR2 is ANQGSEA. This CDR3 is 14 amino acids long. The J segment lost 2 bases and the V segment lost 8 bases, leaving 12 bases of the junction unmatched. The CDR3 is CSTRGGRVTYEQYF. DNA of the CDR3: TGCAGCACTCGAGGGGGCAGGGTGACCTACGAGCAGTACTTC.

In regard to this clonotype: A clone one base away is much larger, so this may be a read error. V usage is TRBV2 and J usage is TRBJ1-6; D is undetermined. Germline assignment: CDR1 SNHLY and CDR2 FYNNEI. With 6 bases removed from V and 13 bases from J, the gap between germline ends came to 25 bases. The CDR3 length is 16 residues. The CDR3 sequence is CASSQCETPFPLPLHF. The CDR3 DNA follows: TGTGCCAGCAGCCAATGCGAGACACCGTTTCCTTTGCCCCTCCACTTT.

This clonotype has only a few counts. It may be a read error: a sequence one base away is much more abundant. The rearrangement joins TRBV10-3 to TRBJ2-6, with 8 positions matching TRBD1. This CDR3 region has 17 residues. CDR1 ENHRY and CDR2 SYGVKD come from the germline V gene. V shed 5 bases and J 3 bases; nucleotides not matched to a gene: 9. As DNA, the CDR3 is TGTGCCATCAGTTACCCGCAGGGGGCCAGTGGGGCCAACGTCCTGACTTTC. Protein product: CAISYPQGASGANVLTF.

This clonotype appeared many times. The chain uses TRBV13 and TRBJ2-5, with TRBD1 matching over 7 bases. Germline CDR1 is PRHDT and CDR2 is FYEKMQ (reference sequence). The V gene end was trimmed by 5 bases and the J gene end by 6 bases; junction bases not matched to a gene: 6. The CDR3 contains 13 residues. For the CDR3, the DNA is TGTGCCAGCAGCCTACCGGGACAGAAGACCCAGTACTTC. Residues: CASSLPGQKTQYF.

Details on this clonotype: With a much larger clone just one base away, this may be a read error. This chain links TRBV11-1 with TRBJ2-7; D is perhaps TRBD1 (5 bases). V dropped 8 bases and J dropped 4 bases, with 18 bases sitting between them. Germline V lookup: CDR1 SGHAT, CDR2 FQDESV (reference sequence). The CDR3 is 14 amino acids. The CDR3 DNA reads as TGTGCCAGCCCCAACGGGCAGGGAACTTACGAGCAGTACTTC. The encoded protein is CASPNGQGTYEQYF.

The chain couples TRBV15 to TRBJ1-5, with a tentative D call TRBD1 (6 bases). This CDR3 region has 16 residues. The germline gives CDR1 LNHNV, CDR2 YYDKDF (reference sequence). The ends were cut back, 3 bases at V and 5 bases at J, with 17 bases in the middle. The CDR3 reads CATSSLEGRGHQPQHF. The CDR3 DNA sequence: TGTGCCACCAGCAGCTTGGAGGGCAGGGGACATCAGCCCCAGCATTTT.

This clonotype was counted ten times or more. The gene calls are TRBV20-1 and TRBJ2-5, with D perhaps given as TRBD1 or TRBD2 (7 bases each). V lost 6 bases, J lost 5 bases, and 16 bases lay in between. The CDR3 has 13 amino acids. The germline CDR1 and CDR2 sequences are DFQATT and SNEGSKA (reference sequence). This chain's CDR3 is CSAPRGGEETQYF. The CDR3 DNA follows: TGCAGTGCCCCCAGGGGGGGGGAGGAGACCCAGTACTTC.

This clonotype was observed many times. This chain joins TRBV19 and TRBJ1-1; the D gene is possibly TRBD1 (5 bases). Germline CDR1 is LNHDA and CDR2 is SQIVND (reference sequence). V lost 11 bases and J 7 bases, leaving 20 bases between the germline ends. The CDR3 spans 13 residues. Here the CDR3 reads CAAQTQGLGEAFF. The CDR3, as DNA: TGTGCCGCGCAGACCCAGGGTTTGGGTGAAGCTTTCTTT.

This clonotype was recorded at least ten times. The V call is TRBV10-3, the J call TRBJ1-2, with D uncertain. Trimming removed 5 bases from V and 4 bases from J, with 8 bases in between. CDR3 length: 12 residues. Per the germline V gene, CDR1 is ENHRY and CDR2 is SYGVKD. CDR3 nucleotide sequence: TGTGCCATCAGTAGGGAGTTCTATGGCTACACCTTC. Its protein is CAISREFYGYTF.

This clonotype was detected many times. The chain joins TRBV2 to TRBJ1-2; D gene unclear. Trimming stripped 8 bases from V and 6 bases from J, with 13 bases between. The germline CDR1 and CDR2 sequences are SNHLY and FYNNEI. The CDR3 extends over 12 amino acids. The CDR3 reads CASSGSSNGYTF. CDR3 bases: TGTGCCAGCTCGGGCAGTTCGAATGGCTACACCTTC.

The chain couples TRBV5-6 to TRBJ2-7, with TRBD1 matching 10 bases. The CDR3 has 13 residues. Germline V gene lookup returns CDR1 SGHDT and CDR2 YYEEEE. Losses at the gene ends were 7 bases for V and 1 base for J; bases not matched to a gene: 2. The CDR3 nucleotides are TGTGCCAGCGACAGGGGGCAATCCTACGAGCAGTACTTC. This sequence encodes CASDRGQSYEQYF.

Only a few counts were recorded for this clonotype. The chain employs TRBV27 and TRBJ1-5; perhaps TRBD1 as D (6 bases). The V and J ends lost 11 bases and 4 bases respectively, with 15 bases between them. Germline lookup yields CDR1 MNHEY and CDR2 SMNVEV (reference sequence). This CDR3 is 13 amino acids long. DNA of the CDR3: TGTGCCGCTGGGCGTCAGGGGAATCAGCCCCAGCATTTT. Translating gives CAAGRQGNQPQHF.

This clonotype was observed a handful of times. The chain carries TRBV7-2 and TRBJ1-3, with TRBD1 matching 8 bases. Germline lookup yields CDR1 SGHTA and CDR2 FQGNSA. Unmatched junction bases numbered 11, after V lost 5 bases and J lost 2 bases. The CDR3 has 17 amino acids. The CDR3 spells CASSQKGQVLAGNTIYF. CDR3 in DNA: TGTGCCAGCAGCCAGAAGGGACAGGTGCTTGCTGGAAACACCATATATTTT.

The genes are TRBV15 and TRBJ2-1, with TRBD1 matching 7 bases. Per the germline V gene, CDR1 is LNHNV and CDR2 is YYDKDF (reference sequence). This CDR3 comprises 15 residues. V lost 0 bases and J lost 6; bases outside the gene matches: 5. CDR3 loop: CATSRDTGTANEQFF. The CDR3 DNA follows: TGTGCCACCAGCAGAGATACCGGGACAGCCAATGAGCAGTTCTTC.

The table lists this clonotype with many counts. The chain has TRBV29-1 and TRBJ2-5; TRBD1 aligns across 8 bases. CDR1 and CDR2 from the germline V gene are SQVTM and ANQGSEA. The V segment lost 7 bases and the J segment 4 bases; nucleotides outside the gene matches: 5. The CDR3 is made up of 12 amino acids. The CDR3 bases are TGCAGCGCCCGGACAGGGACAGAGACCCAGTACTTC. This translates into CSARTGTETQYF.

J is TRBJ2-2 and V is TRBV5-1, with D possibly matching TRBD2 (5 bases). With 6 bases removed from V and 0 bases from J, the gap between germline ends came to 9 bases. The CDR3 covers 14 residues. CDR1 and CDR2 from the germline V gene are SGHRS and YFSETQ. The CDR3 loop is CASKEATNTGELFF. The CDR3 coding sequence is TGCGCCAGCAAGGAGGCTACGAACACCGGGGAGCTGTTTTTT.

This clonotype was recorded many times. DNA of the CDR3: TGTGCCAGCAGTAACGACAGGGGATCGGAGACCCAGTACTTC. Amino acids: CASSNDRGSETQYF. V is TRBV12-3 or TRBV12-4 and J is TRBJ2-5; TRBD1 matches 8 bases. The trim removed 5 bases at V and 5 bases at J, leaving 7 bases unmatched. The CDR3 contains 14 residues.

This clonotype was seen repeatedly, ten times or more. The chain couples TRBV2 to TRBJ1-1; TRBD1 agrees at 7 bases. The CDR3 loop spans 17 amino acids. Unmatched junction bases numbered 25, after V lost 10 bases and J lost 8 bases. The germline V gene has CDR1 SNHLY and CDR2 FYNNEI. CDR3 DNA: TGTGCCACCACTGGGGGGACAGTCGGTATTACGGCCACGGAAGCTTTCTTT. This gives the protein CATTGGTVGITATEAFF. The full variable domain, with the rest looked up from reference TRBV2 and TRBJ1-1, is EPEVTQTPSHQVTQMGQEVILRCVPISNHLYFYWYRQILGQKVEFLVSFYNNEISEKSEIFDDQFSVERPDGSNFTLKIRSTKLEDSAMYFCATTGGTVGITATEAFFGQGTRLTVV.

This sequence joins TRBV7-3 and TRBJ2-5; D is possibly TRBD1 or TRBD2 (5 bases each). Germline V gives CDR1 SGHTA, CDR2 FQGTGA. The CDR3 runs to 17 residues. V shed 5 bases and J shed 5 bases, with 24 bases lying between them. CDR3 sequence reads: CASSQVGSWDPAETQYF. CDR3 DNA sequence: TGTGCCAGCAGCCAAGTAGGGTCTTGGGACCCTGCGGAGACCCAGTACTTC.

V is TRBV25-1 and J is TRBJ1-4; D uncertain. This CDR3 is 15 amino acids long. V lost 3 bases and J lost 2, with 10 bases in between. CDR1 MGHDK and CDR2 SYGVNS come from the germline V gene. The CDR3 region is CASSDSPGTNEKLFF. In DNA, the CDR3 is TGTGCCAGCAGTGACTCCCCCGGGACTAATGAAAAACTGTTTTTT.

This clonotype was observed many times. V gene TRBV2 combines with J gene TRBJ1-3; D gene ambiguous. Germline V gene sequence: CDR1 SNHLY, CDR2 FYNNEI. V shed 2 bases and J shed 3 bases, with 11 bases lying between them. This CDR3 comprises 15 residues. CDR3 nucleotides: TGTGCCAGCAGTGAAACCCGGACCTATGGAAACACCATATATTTT. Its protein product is CASSETRTYGNTIYF. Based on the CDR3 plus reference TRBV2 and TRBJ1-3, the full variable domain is EPEVTQTPSHQVTQMGQEVILRCVPISNHLYFYWYRQILGQKVEFLVSFYNNEISEKSEIFDDQFSVERPDGSNFTLKIRSTKLEDSAMYFCASSETRTYGNTIYFGEGSWLTVV.

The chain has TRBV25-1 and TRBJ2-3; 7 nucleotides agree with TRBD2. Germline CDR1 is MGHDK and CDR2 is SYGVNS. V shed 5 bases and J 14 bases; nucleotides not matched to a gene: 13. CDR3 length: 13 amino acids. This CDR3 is CASSTWEGGPWYF. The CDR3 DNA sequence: TGTGCCAGCAGTACCTGGGAGGGAGGGCCTTGGTATTTT.

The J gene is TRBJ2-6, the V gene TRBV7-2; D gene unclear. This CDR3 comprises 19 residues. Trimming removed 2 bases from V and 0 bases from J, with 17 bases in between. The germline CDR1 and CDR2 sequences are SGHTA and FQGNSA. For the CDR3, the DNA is TGTGCCAGCAGCTTATTCACTCGACGGCAGGCCTCTGGGGCCAACGTCCTGACTTTC. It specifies CASSLFTRRQASGANVLTF.

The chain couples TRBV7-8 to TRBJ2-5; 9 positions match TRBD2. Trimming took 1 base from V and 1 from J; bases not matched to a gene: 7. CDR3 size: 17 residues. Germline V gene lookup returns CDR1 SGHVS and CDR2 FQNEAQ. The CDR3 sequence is CASSLEGLLAGQETQYF. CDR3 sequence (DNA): TGTGCCAGCAGCTTAGAGGGTCTACTAGCGGGCCAAGAGACCCAGTACTTC.

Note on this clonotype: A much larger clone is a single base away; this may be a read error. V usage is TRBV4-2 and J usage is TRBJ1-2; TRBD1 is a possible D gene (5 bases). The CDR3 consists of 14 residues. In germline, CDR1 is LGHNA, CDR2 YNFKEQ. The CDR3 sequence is CASNQDQGLGGYTF. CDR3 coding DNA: TGTGCCAGCAACCAAGATCAGGGCCTCGGCGGCTACACCTTC.

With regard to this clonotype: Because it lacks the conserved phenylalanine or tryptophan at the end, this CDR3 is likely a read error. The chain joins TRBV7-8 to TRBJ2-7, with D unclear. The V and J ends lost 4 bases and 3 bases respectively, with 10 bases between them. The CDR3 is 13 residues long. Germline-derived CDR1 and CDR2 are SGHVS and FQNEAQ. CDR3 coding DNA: TGTGCCAGCAGCTCACGAAAGGGCTACGAGCAGTACCTC. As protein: CASSSRKGYEQYL.